This T cell receptor (beta chain) comes out of a study of T cell responses to AZD1222 COVID-19 vaccine. CDR3 length equals 14 residues. The V gene end was trimmed by 5 bases and the J gene end by 4 bases; junction bases not matched to a gene: 5. In germline, CDR1 is SEHNR, CDR2 FQNEAQ (reference sequence). Here immunoSEQ multiplex PCR was the method, and the copy in TCRdb shows in-frame clones only, minus some. This sample has about 120,000 clones, with around nine tenths found just once. This TCR derives from an adult in good health. The chain uses TRBV7-9 and TRBJ1-2, with 9 bases fitting TRBD1. The specimen was peripheral blood, collected on day 0 of AZD1222 vaccination. In nucleotides, the CDR3 is TGTGCCAGCAGCCTCGACAGGGGGACCTATGGCTACACCTTC. This gives the protein CASSLDRGTYGYTF.